The clone carrying this T cell receptor beta chain came up many times. No antigen is known for it. The data were taken from a study of tumor and adjacent non-tumor tissue in lung cancer. Looking at the study overall: The cohort had about 12 adenocarcinoma, a couple of squamous cell and 1 small cell patients. On average, productive TCRbeta reads reached a few million per sample. Notes on the study in general: Compared with tumor, normal lung showed significantly lower TCR diversity.

A modified ARM-PCR protocol with three rounds of nested PCR amplified TCRbeta. TCRdb re-derived calls from the multiplex PCR reads in MiXCR, one entry per CDR3 protein. The sample includes just over 200,000 distinct CDR3 sequences, approximately 74% of them seen just once. RNA was extracted from bulk tissue without any cell sorting. V was trimmed by 2 bases and J by 1 base, leaving 14 bases between them. Germline V gene lookup returns CDR1 LGHNA and CDR2 YNFKEQ. This CDR3 contains 16 residues. The sequence came from a man in his fifties or sixties with non-small cell lung cancer. Material: lung tumor tissue. V is TRBV4-2 and J is TRBJ2-5; D may correspond to TRBD1 or TRBD2 (6 bases each). CDR3 residues: CASSQTTGRSQETQYF. CDR3 DNA sequence: TGTGCCAGCAGCCAAACTACAGGGAGGTCCCAAGAGACCCAGTACTTC.